The source of this T cell receptor (beta chain) is a study of shared clonotypes between healthy human individuals (dated by TCRdb to between 2020 and 2021). Study-level background: The cohort comprised a couple of women and a few men aged 18 to 49 years. For each donor, three plates each were used for CD4 naive and CD4 memory, two plates were used for CD8 naive, and one plate was used for CD8 memory. To estimate repertoire size and how much clonotypes are shared between individuals, the study performed deep sequencing of blood TCR repertoires from about five healthy adults. To increase sequencing depth and limit assay-specific biases, different laboratories used diverse techniques to prepare libraries and sequence TCR repertoires. Each donor's leukapheresis produced roughly between roughly 0.85 and 10 billion PBMCs.

As encoded in the germline V gene, CDR1 is SGHRS while CDR2 is YFSETQ. The CDR3 runs 15 residues from the cysteine to the phenylalanine. Only CDR3 DNA remains: 45 bases, in frame from the first base. Ends trimmed: V by 4 bases, J by 0 bases; bases unmatched to a gene: 0. About this clone itself: The antigen it binds to is not known. It has no much larger one-base neighbor in the sample; base qualities were not kept.

Using the deep immunoSEQ assay, multiplex PCR amplified TCR CDR3 regions from genomic DNA. Extracted genomic DNA from each cell subset was spread evenly across all wells of several immunoSEQ 96-well plates, with each plate serving as a replicate. For sorted subsets, around 200 ng genomic DNA, equal to 30,000 or so T cell genomes, was loaded into each replicate PCR. The purified libraries were quantified using a Qubit 3.0 fluorometer, sized with a Bioanalyzer 2100, and then quantified again using the KAPA Library Quantification kit. A separate single-read 150-cycle Illumina NextSeq 550 flow cell was used to sequence each immunoSEQ 96-well plate. Processing in the source paper ran as follows. The immunoSEQ output contained only junctional sequences without quality scores, so filtering could not match that applied to full-length reads. To assign V/J genes and CDR3, sequences were annotated using PyIR, a Python wrapper for IgBLAST v1.9, with IMGT germline references. Reads were removed for weak V/J assignments (E-value above 1e-6), missing CDR3, stop codons, out-of-frame junctions, or ambiguous translated residues. V3J clonotypes were defined as sequences sharing the same inferred V gene, J gene, and CDR3 amino acid sequence. The percentage overlap between two repertoires was calculated by dividing the number of shared unique clonotypes by the size of the smaller repertoire. Three approaches were used to assess repertoire richness: RTK rarefaction, the Chao1 estimator, and Recon v2.1 estimates of unobserved clonotypes. Generation probabilities were computed with OLGA for all TCRbeta clonotypes obtained by the gDNA method from a few donors. TCRdb mirrors the immuneACCESS table, restricted to in-frame sequences. Some clones are absent from its copies; in checked studies, under half trace to an unresolved V gene, and the reason for the others is unknown. That table is the source of V, J and clone size, and D and trimming were worked out from the DNA. Across this sample there are millions of clones, with 90% to 95% seen only once. The ten largest clonotypes hold 0.35% to 0.45% of the sample.

Points the paper makes about the study in general: Across a few donors, about 4.5% of naive CD4, approximately 3.5% of naive CD8, 2% to 2.5% of memory CD4, and roughly 0.4% of memory CD8 clonotypes were shared. Compared with non-shared clonotypes, clonotypes shared by all four sorted-subset donors had higher generation probabilities. Pairwise subsampling led to the expectation that sequencing depth would affect the degree of clonotype sharing among donors. Rarefaction of sorted-subset datasets indicated incomplete sequencing despite the large sequencing depth. Naive subsets generally had larger estimated clonotype richness than memory subsets. Sampling was restricted to blood, and TCR repertoires in tissue are likely to differ from TCR repertoires in blood. The genetic and exposure-history diversity represented was limited by the small number of donors.

Donors were healthy HIV-negative adults with no recently reported acute infections or vaccinations. Every donor was a Caucasian adult residing in Nashville, Tennessee, USA. Magnetic negative selection was used to enrich CD4+ T cells, after which naive cells were positively selected on CD45RA and the negative fraction became the memory subset. After blood collection by leukapheresis, PBMCs were isolated using Ficoll-Histopaque density gradient centrifugation and then cryopreserved in the vapor phase of liquid nitrogen. Analytical flow cytometry was used to check the purity and quantity of each magnetically sorted T cell population. Each sorted fraction had its genomic DNA isolated and then quantified by UV absorbance on a Nanodrop 2000c.

The specimen sequenced was naive CD4+ T cells from PBMCs. The cell subset or site label on this specimen signifies: CD45RA+ positively selected. The clonotype comes from a man between 18 and 29 years old in good health. Some clones in this sample may be carry-over from other donors' samples. Recombination joined TRBV5-1 with TRBJ2-6, with 8 central nucleotides matching TRBD2. The nucleotides read TGCGCCAGCAGCCGGGGGGGCTCTGGGGCCAACGTCCTGACTTTC. Translated, this gives CASSRGGSGANVLTF.